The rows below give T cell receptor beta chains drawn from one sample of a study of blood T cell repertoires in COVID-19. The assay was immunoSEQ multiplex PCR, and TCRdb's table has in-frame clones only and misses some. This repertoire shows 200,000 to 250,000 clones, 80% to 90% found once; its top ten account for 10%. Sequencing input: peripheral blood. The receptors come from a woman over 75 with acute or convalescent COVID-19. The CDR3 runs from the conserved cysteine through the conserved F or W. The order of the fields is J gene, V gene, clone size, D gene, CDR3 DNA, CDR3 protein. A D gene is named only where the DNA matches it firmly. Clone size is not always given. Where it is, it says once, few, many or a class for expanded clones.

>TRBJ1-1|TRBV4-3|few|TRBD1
TGCGCCAGCAGCCTCCACACAGGGGGCCTCACTGAAGCTTTCTTT
CASSLHTGGLTEAFF
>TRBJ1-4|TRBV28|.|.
TGTGCCACCAACCCACAAGTCACAGGGGAAAAACTGTTTTTT
CATNPQVTGEKLFF
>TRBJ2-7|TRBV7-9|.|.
TGTGCCAGCAGCTATCAAGGGACTTTTCTCTACGAGCAGTACTTC
CASSYQGTFLYEQYF
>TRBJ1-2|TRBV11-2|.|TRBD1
TGTGCCAGCAGCCCGGGACAGGGTTTGGAAAGGACCTTC
CASSPGQGLERTF
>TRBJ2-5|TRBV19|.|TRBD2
TGTGCCAGTAGTATAGACGGGGGAGGGGAGACCCAGTACTTC
CASSIDGGGETQYF
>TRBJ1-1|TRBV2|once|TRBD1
TGTGCCAGCAGTGAACGCACAGGGGGCTTCACTGAAGCTTTCTTT
CASSERTGGFTEAFF
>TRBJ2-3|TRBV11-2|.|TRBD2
TGTGCCAGCAGCTTAAGACTAGCTACAGATACGCAGTATTTT
CASSLRLATDTQYF
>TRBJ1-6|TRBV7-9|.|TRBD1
TGTGCCAGCAGCCCGCGACAGGGGGCCTGGTCACCCCTCCACTTT
CASSPRQGAWSPLHF
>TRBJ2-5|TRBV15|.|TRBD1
TGTGCCACCAGCAGAGATGGACAGGCCACCCAAGAGACCCAGTACTTC
CATSRDGQATQETQYF
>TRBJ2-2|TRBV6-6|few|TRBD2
TGTGCCAGCAGGATTAGCGGGAGGGCCACCGGGGAGCTGTTTTTT
CASRISGRATGELFF
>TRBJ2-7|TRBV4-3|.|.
TGCGCCAGCAGCCAAGATAGAGGACAGCGGTCAGGCGAGCAGTACTTC
CASSQDRGQRSGEQYF
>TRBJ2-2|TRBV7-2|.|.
TGTGCCAGCAGCTCCCTCTCTGGGGCTCGGGCGCGGACCGGGGAGCTGTTTTTT
CASSSLSGARARTGELFF
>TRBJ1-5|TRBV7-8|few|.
TGTGCCAGCAGCCCCAGGACAGAGCGCAATCAGCCCCAGCATTTT
CASSPRTERNQPQHF
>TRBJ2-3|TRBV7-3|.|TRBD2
TGTGCCAGCAGTACCGGACTAGCGGCAGATACGCAGTATTTT
CASSTGLAADTQYF
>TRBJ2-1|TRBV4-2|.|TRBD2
TGTGCCAGCAGCCAAGAAGGGGCGGGAGGGCTCCCCTACAATGAGCAGTTCTTC
CASSQEGAGGLPYNEQFF
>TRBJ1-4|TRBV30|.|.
TGTGCCTGGAGTGTGCAGTTTAATGAAAAACTGTTTTTT
CAWSVQFNEKLFF
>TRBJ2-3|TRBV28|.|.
TGTGCCAGCAGTCCCCCTTCCACAGATACGCAGTATTTT
CASSPPSTDTQYF
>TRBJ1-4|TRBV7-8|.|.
TGTGCCAGCAGCTTAGTGCAGGGCCTGGCTGATGAAAAACTGTTTTTT
CASSLVQGLADEKLFF
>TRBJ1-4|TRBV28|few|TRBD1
TGTGCCAGCAGTCCTCCGGGACAGCTTAATGAAAAACTGTTTTTT
CASSPPGQLNEKLFF
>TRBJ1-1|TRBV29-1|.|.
TGCAGCGAGCGGGGGGGGATGAACACTGAAGCTTTCTTT
CSERGGMNTEAFF